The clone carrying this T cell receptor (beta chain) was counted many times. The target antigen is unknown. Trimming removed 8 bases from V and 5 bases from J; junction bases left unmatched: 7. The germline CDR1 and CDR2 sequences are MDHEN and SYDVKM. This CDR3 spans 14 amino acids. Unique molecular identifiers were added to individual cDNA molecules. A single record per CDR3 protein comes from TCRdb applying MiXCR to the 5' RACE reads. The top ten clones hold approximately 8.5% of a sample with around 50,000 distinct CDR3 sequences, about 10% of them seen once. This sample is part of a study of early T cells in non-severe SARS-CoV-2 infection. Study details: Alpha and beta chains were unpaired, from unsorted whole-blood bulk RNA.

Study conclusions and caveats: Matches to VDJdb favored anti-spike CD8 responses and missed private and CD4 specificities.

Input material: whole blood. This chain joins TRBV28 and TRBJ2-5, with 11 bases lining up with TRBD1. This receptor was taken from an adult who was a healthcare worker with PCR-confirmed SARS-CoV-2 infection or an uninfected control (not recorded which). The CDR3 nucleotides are TGTGCCAGCGTCGGACAGGGGGCGTGGGAGACCCAGTACTTC. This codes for CASVGQGAWETQYF. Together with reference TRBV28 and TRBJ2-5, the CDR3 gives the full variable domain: DVKVTQSSRYLVKRTGEKVFLECVQDMDHENMFWYRQDPGLGLRLIYFSYDVKMKEKGDIPEGYSVSREKKERFSLILESASTNQTSMYLCASVGQGAWETQYFGPGTRLLVL.